This TCR beta chain is drawn from a study of T cell repertoires in cytomegalovirus infection. The CDR3 has 14 amino acids. Trimming removed 1 base at V and 7 bases at J, with 11 bases between. MiXCR, applied by TCRdb to the reads, yields one record per CDR3 protein. The table has roughly 720,000 distinct CDR3 sequences, roughly 35% seen once. This clonotype was picked up many times. This sequence originates from a human donor in good health (CMV status not recorded). Some clones in this sample may be carry-over from other donors' samples. Sequenced sample: PBMCs. This sequence joins TRBV12-3 or TRBV12-4 and TRBJ1-5, with no clear D. CDR3 bases: TGTGCCAGCAGTTTAGGCGTCGCTGTGCAGCCCCAGCATTTT. Encoded protein: CASSLGVAVQPQHF.